Below, 14 T cell receptor beta chains from the same sample are listed, as sequenced in a study of blood T cell repertoires in COVID-19. This table comes from immunoSEQ multiplex PCR, and its TCRdb copy is limited to in-frame clones, with some not included. In the table there are almost 35,000 clones, approximately 90% of which are singletons. The sample taken for sequencing was peripheral blood. The receptors come from a man aged 60-69 years with active or convalescent COVID-19.

The chain uses TRBV4-2 and TRBJ2-1, with 10 bases identical to TRBD1. CDR1 is LGHNA and CDR2 is YNFKEQ in the germline V gene. The CDR3 contains 17 residues. V shed 1 base and J 3 bases; nucleotides not matched to a gene: 6. CDR3: CASSQGSRTGGYNEQFF. Written as DNA, the CDR3 is TGTGCCAGCAGCCAAGGATCCCGGACAGGGGGCTACAATGAGCAGTTCTTC.

This clone was seen once. The chain carries TRBV7-6 and TRBJ1-2; 7 bases are shared with TRBD1. The ends lost 5 bases at V and 8 bases at J; junction bases unmatched: 14. Germline-derived CDR1 and CDR2 are SGHVS and FNYEAQ. The CDR3 runs 15 residues. The CDR3 protein is CASSPDTGVRGGYTF. The CDR3 bases are TGTGCCAGCAGCCCCGATACAGGGGTGAGAGGAGGCTACACCTTC. Variable domain in full (rest from reference TRBV7-6 and TRBJ1-2): GAGVSQSPRYKVTKRGQDVALRCDPISGHVSLYWYRQALGQGPEFLTYFNYEAQQDKSGLPNDRFSAERPEGSISTLTIQRTEQRDSAMYRCASSPDTGVRGGYTFGSGTRLTVV.

This chain joins TRBV5-5 and TRBJ2-5, with D possibly TRBD2 on 5 matching bases. The ends were cut back, 6 bases at V and 0 bases at J, with 18 bases in the middle. Germline lookup yields CDR1 SGHKS and CDR2 YYEKEE (reference sequence). The CDR3 extends over 16 amino acids. The CDR3 sequence: CASIKTIRVDQETQYF. CDR3 nucleotides: TGTGCCAGCATCAAGACTATTCGGGTAGACCAAGAGACCCAGTACTTC.

This clone has just one count. This sequence joins TRBV13 and TRBJ1-4, with D possibly being TRBD1 (6 bases). The CDR3 totals 14 residues. Germline V gene sequence: CDR1 PRHDT, CDR2 FYEKMQ (reference sequence). V was pared by 0 bases and J by 7 bases, with 9 bases between. The CDR3: CASSLGQGGEKLFF. The CDR3 DNA reads TGTGCCAGCAGCTTAGGACAGGGTGGTGAAAAACTGTTTTTT. The complete variable domain, with remaining parts taken from reference TRBV13 and TRBJ1-4, reads AAGVIQSPRHLIKEKRETATLKCYPIPRHDTVYWYQQGPGQDPQFLISFYEKMQSDKGSIPDRFSAQQFSDYHSELNMSSLELGDSALYFCASSLGQGGEKLFFGSGTQLSVL.

The chain combines TRBV2 with TRBJ2-5; TRBD1 matches 8 bases. The ends lost 6 bases at V and 3 bases at J; junction bases unmatched: 9. The CDR3 consists of 15 residues. Germline V gene data show CDR1 as SNHLY and CDR2 as FYNNEI. The CDR3 region is CASSDRGTGEETQYF. The DNA of the CDR3 is TGTGCCAGCAGCGACAGGGGCACGGGCGAAGAGACCCAGTACTTC.

This chain connects TRBV6-6 to TRBJ2-7; 8 bases line up with TRBD1. The germline CDR1 and CDR2 sequences are MNHNY and SVGAGI (reference sequence). The CDR3 is 13 amino acids. Trimming removed 4 bases from V and 6 bases from J; junction bases left unmatched: 5. This CDR3 reads CASSWQGASEQYF. The CDR3 nucleotides are TGTGCCAGCAGTTGGCAGGGGGCGTCCGAGCAGTACTTC.

The CDR3, as DNA: TGTGCCAGCAGCGTAGCTGCGTCCGAAGAGACCCAGTACTTC. Protein sequence: CASSVAASEETQYF. The chain recombines TRBV9 with TRBJ2-5; D unclear. The CDR3 has 14 amino acids. CDR1 SGDLS and CDR2 YYNGEE come from the germline V gene. The germline V and J ends were trimmed by 0 bases and 3 bases, with 9 bases remaining between them. The variable domain in full, completed from reference TRBV9 and TRBJ2-5, reads DSGVTQTPKHLITATGQRVTLRCSPRSGDLSVYWYQQSLDQGLQFLIQYYNGEERAKGNILERFSAQQFPDLHSELNLSSLELGDSALYFCASSVAASEETQYFGPGTRLLVL.

The rearrangement joins TRBV5-1 to TRBJ2-7; TRBD1 agrees at 11 bases. The CDR3 is made up of 14 amino acids. Per the germline V gene, CDR1 is SGHRS and CDR2 is YFSETQ. The trim removed 0 bases at V and 6 bases at J, leaving 2 bases unmatched. The CDR3 DNA sequence: TGCGCCAGCAGCTTGGTAGGGACAGGGGGCGAGCAGTACTTC. Its translation: CASSLVGTGGEQYF.

The V gene is TRBV6-5, the J gene TRBJ1-4, with D unresolved. Germline CDR1 MNHEY, CDR2 SVGAGI. The germline V and J ends were trimmed by 7 bases and 4 bases, with 7 bases remaining between them. The CDR3 is 12 residues long. The CDR3 region has the DNA TGTGCCAGCAAAGGAGATAATGAAAAACTGTTTTTT. Its translation: CASKGDNEKLFF.

V usage is TRBV28 and J usage is TRBJ2-2; 10 bases fit TRBD2. The J segment lost 4 bases and the V segment lost 6 bases, leaving 20 bases of the junction unmatched. This CDR3 region has 20 residues. The germline V gene has CDR1 MDHEN and CDR2 SYDVKM. In nucleotides, the CDR3 is TGTGCCAGCAGCCGCCCCGGGGGGCTGGCTAGCGGGAGACTCACCGGGGAGCTGTTTTTT. Its protein product is CASSRPGGLASGRLTGELFF.

The chain combines TRBV3-1 (or the pseudogene TRBV3-2) with TRBJ2-5; D gene uncertain. The CDR3 spans 14 residues. Germline V gene data show CDR1 as LGHDT and CDR2 as YNNKEL (reference sequence). V was shortened by 4 bases and J by 7 bases, with 16 bases between the two germline ends. CDR3 DNA: TGTGCCAGCAGCCCACCCCAACGAGGCTGGACCCAGTACTTC. This codes for CASSPPQRGWTQYF.

This chain joins TRBV11-3 and TRBJ1-1; D remains unclear. Trimming took 5 bases from V and 7 from J, leaving 17 bases between them. This CDR3 spans 14 amino acids. In germline, CDR1 is SGHNT, CDR2 YENEEA. The CDR3 DNA is TGTGCCAGCAGCCGAACGTCTACCCCGGGTGAAGCTTTCTTT. Amino acids: CASSRTSTPGEAFF.

The CDR3: CASRDRLAPQETQYF. Written as DNA, the CDR3 is TGTGCCAGCAGAGACCGACTAGCCCCCCAAGAGACCCAGTACTTC. The chain couples TRBV3-1 (or the pseudogene TRBV3-2) to TRBJ2-5; TRBD2 agrees at 7 bases. The CDR3 has 15 residues. Germline assignment: CDR1 LGHDT and CDR2 YNNKEL (reference sequence). Unmatched junction bases numbered 8, after V lost 6 bases and J lost 1 base.

The genes are TRBV28 and TRBJ1-4, with TRBD1 identical over 9 bases. With V trimmed by 1 base and J by 4 bases, 4 bases remained unmatched. The CDR3 length is 16 residues. From germline, CDR1 is MDHEN and CDR2 SYDVKM. CDR3 in amino acids: CASSLYVTGGNEKLFF. CDR3 DNA: TGTGCCAGCAGTTTATATGTGACAGGGGGTAATGAAAAACTGTTTTTT. Combining the CDR3 with reference TRBV28 and TRBJ1-4 gives the whole variable domain DVKVTQSSRYLVKRTGEKVFLECVQDMDHENMFWYRQDPGLGLRLIYFSYDVKMKEKGDIPEGYSVSREKKERFSLILESASTNQTSMYLCASSLYVTGGNEKLFFGSGTQLSVL.